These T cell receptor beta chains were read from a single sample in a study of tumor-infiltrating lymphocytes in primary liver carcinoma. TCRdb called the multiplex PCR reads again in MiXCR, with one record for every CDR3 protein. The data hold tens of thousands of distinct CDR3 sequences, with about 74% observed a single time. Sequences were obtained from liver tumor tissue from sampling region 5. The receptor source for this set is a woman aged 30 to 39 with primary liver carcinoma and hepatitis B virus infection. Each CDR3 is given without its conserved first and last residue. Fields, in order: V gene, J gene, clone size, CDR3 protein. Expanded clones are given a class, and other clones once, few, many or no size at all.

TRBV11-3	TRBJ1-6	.	GSSFKCSYNSPIH
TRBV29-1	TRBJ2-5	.	SVALSGTGRTQY
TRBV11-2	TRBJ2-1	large	ASSTSLAGGYNEQF
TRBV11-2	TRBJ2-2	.	ASSPVPQLNTGELF
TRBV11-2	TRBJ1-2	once	ASGRRGRGDYGHT
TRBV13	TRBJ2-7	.	ASSLMTSDSYEQY
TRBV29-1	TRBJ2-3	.	SVERIQGRQGSAETSGGTDTQY
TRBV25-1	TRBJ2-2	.	TLHDASSPYAGELF
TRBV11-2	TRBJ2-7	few	ACSYYDYGQY
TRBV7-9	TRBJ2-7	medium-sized	ASSADTYEQY
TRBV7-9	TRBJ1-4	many	ASSLEGIATNEKLF
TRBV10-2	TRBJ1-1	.	ASSESKAGTEAL
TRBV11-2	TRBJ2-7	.	GSSLLSYEQY
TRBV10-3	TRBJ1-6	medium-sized	AITRTPDNSPLH
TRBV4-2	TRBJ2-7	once	ASNQEHLGQGGPGEQY
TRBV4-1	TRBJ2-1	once	ASSQGYRNEQF
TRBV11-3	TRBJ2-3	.	VSSYGSGRGTDTQY
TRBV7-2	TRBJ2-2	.	ASSLTRTNTGELF
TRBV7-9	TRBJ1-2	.	ASSLASRGRTNGYT
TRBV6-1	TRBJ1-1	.	ASVSQKSHPEAF
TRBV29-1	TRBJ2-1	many	SATTGVSSNGQF
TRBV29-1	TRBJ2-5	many	SVTGTSGSSQETQY
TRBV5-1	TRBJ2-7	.	ASSFDRFRREHY
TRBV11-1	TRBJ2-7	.	TSSPDYYEQY
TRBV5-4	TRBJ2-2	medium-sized	ASSLAWGTSGANTGELF
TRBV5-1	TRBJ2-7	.	ASILEHRDSSYEQY
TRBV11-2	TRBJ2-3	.	AICRTRQGRGDTQY
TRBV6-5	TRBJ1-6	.	VSSKHSVIYNSPLH
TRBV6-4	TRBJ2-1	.	ASSLDLSSCNEQF
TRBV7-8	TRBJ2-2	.	SNNSRGHTPNTGELF
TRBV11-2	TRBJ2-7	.	ASSLVNGSYEHY
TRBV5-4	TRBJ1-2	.	ASSRTGLMGDYT
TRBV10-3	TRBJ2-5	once	AINELATRQGTQY
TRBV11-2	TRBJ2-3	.	ANSLAPGDTQY
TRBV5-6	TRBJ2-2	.	ASSLASRGTGELF
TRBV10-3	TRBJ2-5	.	AISNEIAQETQY
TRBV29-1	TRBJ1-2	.	SVVMTVSLGGYT
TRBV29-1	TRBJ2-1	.	SAATGVSSNELF
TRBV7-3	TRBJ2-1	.	ASSLTSGTNNERF
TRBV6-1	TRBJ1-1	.	ASNVDRGYNEAF
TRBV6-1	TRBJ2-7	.	VSSDSHPGSEQY
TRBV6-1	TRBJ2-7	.	VSSEWVFYEQY
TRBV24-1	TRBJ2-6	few	ATRGDGVNVLT
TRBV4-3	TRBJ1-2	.	TSSLGGGRGRTATNYGYT
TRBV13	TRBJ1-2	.	VSSPRDGHRYGYT